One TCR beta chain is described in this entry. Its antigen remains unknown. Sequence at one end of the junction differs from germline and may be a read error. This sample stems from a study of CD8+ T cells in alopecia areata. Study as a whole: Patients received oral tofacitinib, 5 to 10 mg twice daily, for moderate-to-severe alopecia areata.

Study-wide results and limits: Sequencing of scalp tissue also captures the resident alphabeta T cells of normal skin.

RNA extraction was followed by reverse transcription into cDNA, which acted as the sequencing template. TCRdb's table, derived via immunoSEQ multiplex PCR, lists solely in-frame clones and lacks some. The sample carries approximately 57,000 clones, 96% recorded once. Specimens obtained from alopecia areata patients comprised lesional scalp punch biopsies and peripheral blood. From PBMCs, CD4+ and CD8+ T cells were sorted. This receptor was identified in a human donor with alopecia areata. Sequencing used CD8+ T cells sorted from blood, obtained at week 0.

The CDR3 reads CSVEEGISYNKQFF. In DNA, the CDR3 is TGCAGCGTTGAAGAGGGGATCTCCTACAATAAGCAGTTCTTC. The rearrangement links TRBV29-1 to TRBJ2-1; D is ambiguous. CDR1 and CDR2 (germline): SQVTM, ANQGSEA. This CDR3 comprises 14 residues.